These 10 T cell receptor beta chains were all obtained from the same sample, sequenced in a study of technical replicates of blood from a handful of donors. Profiling relied on immunoSEQ multiplex PCR, and the TCRdb table lists in-frame clones only, not all of them. This sample has roughly 76,000 clones, with 70% to 90% found just once. Input material: PBMCs. The receptor source for this set is a human donor in good health. Some clones in this sample may be carry-over from other donors' samples.

The rearrangement joins TRBV9 to TRBJ2-2; 8 nucleotides match TRBD2. Germline V CDR1 and CDR2: SGDLS, YYNGEE. CDR3 length: 17 residues. Trimming cost V 4 bases and J 1 base; bases outside gene matches: 9. This CDR3 reads CASSSRVAGMNTGELFF. CDR3 coding DNA: TGTGCCAGCAGCTCCAGGGTAGCGGGGATGAACACCGGGGAGCTGTTTTTT. The full variable domain, completed using reference TRBV9 and TRBJ2-2, is DSGVTQTPKHLITATGQRVTLRCSPRSGDLSVYWYQQSLDQGLQFLIQYYNGEERAKGNILERFSAQQFPDLHSELNLSSLELGDSALYFCASSSRVAGMNTGELFFGEGSRLTVL.

V and J are TRBV7-9 and TRBJ1-5; the D gene is possibly TRBD1 (6 bases). The CDR3 is made up of 12 amino acids. Trimming cost V 8 bases and J 4 bases, with 9 bases left between them. Germline CDR1 and CDR2: SEHNR and FQNEAQ (reference sequence). The CDR3 sequence: CASGQGNQPQHF. The CDR3 bases are TGTGCCAGCGGGCAGGGGAATCAGCCCCAGCATTTT.

This clone was recorded once. The rearrangement uses TRBV19 and TRBJ1-1; D is perhaps TRBD1 (5 bases). Trimming shortened V by 7 bases and J by 3 bases, and 15 bases separated the two germline ends. The CDR3 extends over 14 amino acids. Germline CDR1 and CDR2: LNHDA and SQIVND (reference sequence). DNA for the CDR3: TGTGCCAGTACCTCTTTTTCAGGGTACACTGAAGCTTTCTTT. Protein: CASTSFSGYTEAFF.

This clone was seen a single time. This chain connects TRBV9 to TRBJ2-1; 10 bases fit TRBD2. CDR3 length: 16 amino acids. Trimming removed 3 bases from V and 9 bases from J; junction bases left unmatched: 12. Germline CDR1 and CDR2: SGDLS and YYNGEE. CDR3 bases: TGTGCCAGCAGCGGGGGTACTAGCGGGAACGTTGGTGAGCAGTTCTTC. Translating it yields CASSGGTSGNVGEQFF.

This chain connects TRBV5-1 to TRBJ2-7; 7 bases align to TRBD2. V gave up 7 bases and J gave up 1 base; unmatched junction bases: 8. This CDR3 is 14 amino acids long. The germline V gene encodes CDR1 SGHRS and CDR2 YFSETQ. The CDR3 sequence is CASGTTGTSYEQYF. DNA of the CDR3: TGCGCCAGCGGGACTACCGGGACTTCCTACGAGCAGTACTTC.

The gene calls are TRBV7-9 and TRBJ1-2, with a possible D match to TRBD1 (5 bases). V gave up 5 bases and J gave up 5 bases, with 21 bases separating them. The CDR3 spans 16 residues. Germline lookup yields CDR1 SEHNR and CDR2 FQNEAQ (reference sequence). DNA of the CDR3: TGTGCCAGCAGCCCTAGTAGGCAAGACAGAAATTATGGCTACACCTTC. Translated: CASSPSRQDRNYGYTF.

J is TRBJ2-7 and V is TRBV11-2, with 8 positions matching TRBD2. There are 17 residues in the CDR3. The germline V gene has CDR1 SGHAT and CDR2 FQNNGV. V lost 4 bases and J lost 0; bases outside the gene matches: 11. The DNA for the CDR3 is TGTGCCAGCAGCTCCACCCCAGCGGGGGTCATCTCCTACGAGCAGTACTTC. Amino acids: CASSSTPAGVISYEQYF.

The V and J genes are TRBV5-4 and TRBJ2-7, with TRBD2 as a possible D gene (6 bases). CDR1 is SGHNT, CDR2 YYREEE, per germline (reference sequence). V lost 0 bases and J 2 bases, leaving 12 bases between the germline ends. This CDR3 comprises 15 residues. The CDR3 coding sequence is TGTGCCAGCAGCTTGGGGGGAGGCCTAGCCTACGAGCAGTACTTC. Protein product: CASSLGGGLAYEQYF.

The V call is TRBV15, the J call TRBJ1-1, with a tentative D call TRBD1 (6 bases). Germline CDR1 reads LNHNV; CDR2 reads YYDKDF (reference sequence). The CDR3 loop spans 17 amino acids. V gave up 1 base and J gave up 0 bases, with 15 bases separating them. The CDR3 here is CATSRGNGTPLNTEAFF. The CDR3, as DNA: TGTGCCACCAGCAGAGGAAACGGGACACCATTGAACACTGAAGCTTTCTTT.

The V and J genes are TRBV6-5 and TRBJ2-3, with TRBD2 identical over 10 bases. With V trimmed by 6 bases and J by 0 bases, 3 bases remained unmatched. The CDR3 runs 15 residues. In germline, CDR1 is MNHEY, CDR2 SVGAGI. CDR3 region: CASSRTSGSTDTQYF. The DNA of the CDR3 is TGTGCCAGCAGCCGGACTAGCGGAAGCACAGATACGCAGTATTTT.